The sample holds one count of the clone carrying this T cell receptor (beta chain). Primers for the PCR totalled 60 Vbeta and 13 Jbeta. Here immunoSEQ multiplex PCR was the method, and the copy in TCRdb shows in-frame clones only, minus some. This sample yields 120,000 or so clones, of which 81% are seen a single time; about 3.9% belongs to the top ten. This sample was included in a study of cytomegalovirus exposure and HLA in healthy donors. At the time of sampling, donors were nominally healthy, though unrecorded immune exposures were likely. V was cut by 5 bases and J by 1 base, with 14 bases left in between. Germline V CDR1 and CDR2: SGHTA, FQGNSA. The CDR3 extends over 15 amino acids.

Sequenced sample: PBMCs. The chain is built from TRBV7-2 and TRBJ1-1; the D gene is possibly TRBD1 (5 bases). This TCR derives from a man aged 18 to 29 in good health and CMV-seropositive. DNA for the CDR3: TGTGCCAGCAGCCCTGCGGTGACAGCGAACACTGAAGCTTTCTTT. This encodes CASSPAVTANTEAFF. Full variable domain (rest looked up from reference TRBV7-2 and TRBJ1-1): GAGVSQSPSNKVTEKGKDVELRCDPISGHTALYWYRQSLGQGLEFLIYFQGNSAPDKSGLPSDRFSAERTGGSVSTLTIQRTQQEDSAVYLCASSPAVTANTEAFFGQGTRLTVV.